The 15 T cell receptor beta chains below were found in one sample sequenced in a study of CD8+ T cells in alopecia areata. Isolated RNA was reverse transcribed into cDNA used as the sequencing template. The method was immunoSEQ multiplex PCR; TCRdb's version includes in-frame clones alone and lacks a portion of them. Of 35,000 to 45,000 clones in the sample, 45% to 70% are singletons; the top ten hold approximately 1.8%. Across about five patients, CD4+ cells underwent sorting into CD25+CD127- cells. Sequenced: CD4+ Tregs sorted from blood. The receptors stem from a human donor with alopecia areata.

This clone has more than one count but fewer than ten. The CDR3 loop reads CASSFAPKGTQYF. CDR3 nucleotides: TGTGCCAGCAGTTTCGCACCCAAGGGGACCCAGTACTTC. V gene TRBV27 combines with J gene TRBJ2-5; D gene unclear. This CDR3 region has 13 residues. The V gene lost 3 bases and the J gene lost 7 bases, with 12 bases spanning the gap. Germline CDR1 MNHEY, CDR2 SMNVEV (reference sequence).

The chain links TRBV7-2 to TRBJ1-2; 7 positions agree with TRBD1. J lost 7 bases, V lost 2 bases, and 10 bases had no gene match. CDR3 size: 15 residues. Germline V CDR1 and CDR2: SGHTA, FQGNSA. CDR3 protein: CASSLTWTGQIGYTF. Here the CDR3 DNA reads TGTGCCAGCAGCTTAACCTGGACAGGCCAGATTGGCTACACCTTC.

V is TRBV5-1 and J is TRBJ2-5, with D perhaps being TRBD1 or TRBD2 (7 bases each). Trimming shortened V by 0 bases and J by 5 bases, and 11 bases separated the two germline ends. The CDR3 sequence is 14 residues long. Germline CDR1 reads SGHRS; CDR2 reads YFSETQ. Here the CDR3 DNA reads TGCGCCAGCAGCTTGGACAGGGGAGGGGAGACCCAGTACTTC. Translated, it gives CASSLDRGGETQYF.

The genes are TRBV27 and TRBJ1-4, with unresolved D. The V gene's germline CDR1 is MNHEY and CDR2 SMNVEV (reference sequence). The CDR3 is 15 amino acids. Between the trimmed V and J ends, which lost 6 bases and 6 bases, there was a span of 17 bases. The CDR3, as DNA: TGTGCCAGCAGGGGTCGGCTCACTCGGGATGAAAAACTGTTTTTT. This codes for CASRGRLTRDEKLFF. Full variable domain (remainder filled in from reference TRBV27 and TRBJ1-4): EAQVTQNPRYLITVTGKKLTVTCSQNMNHEYMSWYRQDPGLGLRQIYYSMNVEVTDKGDVPEGYKVSRKEKRNFPLILESPSPNQTSLYFCASRGRLTRDEKLFFGSGTQLSVL.

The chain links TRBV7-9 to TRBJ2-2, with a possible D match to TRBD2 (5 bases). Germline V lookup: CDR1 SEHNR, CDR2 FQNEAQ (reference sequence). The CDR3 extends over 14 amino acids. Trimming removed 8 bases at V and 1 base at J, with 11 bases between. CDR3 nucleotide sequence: TGTGCCAGCCGGCGGGTGAGGAACACCGGGGAGCTGTTTTTT. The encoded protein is CASRRVRNTGELFF.

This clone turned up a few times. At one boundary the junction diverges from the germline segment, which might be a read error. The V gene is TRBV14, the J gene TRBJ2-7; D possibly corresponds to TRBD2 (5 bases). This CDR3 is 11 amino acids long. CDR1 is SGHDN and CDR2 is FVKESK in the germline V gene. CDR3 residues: CASSLGGLAHF. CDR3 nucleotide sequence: TGTGCCAGCAGCCTCGGAGGTCTTGCACACTTC.

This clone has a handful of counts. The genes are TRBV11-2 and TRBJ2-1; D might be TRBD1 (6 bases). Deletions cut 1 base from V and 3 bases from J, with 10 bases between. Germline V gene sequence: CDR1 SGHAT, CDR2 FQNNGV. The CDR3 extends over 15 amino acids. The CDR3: CASSLGQASYNEQFF. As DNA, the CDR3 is TGTGCCAGCAGCTTAGGACAGGCTAGCTACAATGAGCAGTTCTTC.

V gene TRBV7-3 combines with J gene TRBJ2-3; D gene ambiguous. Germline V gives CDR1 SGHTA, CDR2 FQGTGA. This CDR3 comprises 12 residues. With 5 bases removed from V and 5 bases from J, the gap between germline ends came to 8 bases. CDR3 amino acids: CASSLKGDTQYF. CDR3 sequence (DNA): TGTGCCAGCAGCCTCAAGGGAGATACGCAGTATTTT.

For the CDR3, the DNA is TGTGCCAGCAGCTTAGCCTCCGGGATCCTTTCAAGGGGCTACACCTTC. Amino acids: CASSLASGILSRGYTF. The genes are TRBV7-9 and TRBJ1-2, with unresolved D. The germline V gene has CDR1 SEHNR and CDR2 FQNEAQ (reference sequence). The CDR3 runs 16 residues. V lost 0 bases and J lost 8, with 19 bases in between. Supplemented by reference TRBV7-9 and TRBJ1-2, the full variable domain reads DTGVSQNPRHKITKRGQNVTFRCDPISEHNRLYWYRQTLGQGPEFLTYFQNEAQLEKSRLLSDRFSAERPKGSFSTLEIQRTEQGDSAMYLCASSLASGILSRGYTFGSGTRLTVV.

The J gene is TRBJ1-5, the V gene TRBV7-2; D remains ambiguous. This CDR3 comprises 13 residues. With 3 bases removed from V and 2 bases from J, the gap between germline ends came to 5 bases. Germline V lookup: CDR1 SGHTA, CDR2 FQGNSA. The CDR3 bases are TGTGCCAGCAGCTTTTGGGGCAATCAGCCCCAGCATTTT. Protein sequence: CASSFWGNQPQHF.

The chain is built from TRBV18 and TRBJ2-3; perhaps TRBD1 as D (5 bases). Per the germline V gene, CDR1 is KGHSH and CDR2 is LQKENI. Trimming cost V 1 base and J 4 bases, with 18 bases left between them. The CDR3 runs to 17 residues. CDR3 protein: CASSPRSWQGIPDTQYF. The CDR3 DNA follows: TGTGCCAGCTCACCACGGAGCTGGCAGGGTATTCCAGATACGCAGTATTTT. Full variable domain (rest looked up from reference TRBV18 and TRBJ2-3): NAGVMQNPRHLVRRRGQEARLRCSPMKGHSHVYWYRQLPEEGLKFMVYLQKENIIDESGMPKERFSAEFPKEGPSILRIQQVVRGDSAAYFCASSPRSWQGIPDTQYFGPGTRLTVL.

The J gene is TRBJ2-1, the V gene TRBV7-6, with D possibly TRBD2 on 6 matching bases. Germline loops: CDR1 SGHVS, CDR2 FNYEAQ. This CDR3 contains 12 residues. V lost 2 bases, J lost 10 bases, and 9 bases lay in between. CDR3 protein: CASSLTGVEQFF. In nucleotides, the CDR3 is TGTGCCAGCAGCTTAACGGGGGTCGAGCAGTTCTTC.

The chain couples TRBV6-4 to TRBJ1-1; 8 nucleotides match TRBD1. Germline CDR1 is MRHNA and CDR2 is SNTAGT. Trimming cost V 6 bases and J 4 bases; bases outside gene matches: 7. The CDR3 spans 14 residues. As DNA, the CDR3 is TGTGCCAGCAGACTCACAGGGGGGACCACTGAAGCTTTCTTT. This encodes CASRLTGGTTEAFF.

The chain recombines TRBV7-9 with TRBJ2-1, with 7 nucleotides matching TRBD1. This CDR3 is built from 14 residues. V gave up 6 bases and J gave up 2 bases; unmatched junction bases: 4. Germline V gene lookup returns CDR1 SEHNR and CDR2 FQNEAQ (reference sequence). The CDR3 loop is CASSQTGTYNEQFF. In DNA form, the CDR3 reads TGTGCCAGCAGTCAGACAGGGACCTACAATGAGCAGTTCTTC.

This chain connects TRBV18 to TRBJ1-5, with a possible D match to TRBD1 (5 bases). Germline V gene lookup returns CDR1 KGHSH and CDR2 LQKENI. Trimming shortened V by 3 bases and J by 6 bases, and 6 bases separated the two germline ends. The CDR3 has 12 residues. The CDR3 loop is CASSPGGQPQHF. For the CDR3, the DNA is TGTGCCAGCTCACCCGGGGGTCAGCCCCAGCATTTT.